These 17 T cell receptor beta chains were sequenced from one sample in a study of blood T cell repertoires in COVID-19. Using immunoSEQ multiplex PCR, the repertoire was profiled, and TCRdb retains in-frame clones only, with some absent. The table lists 160,000 or so clones, roughly 93% of them singletons. Input material: peripheral blood. Receptor source: a young man with acute or convalescent COVID-19.

The CDR3 bases are TGCGCCAGCAGCTTGGGCGGACAGGGCAATGAGCAGTTCTTC. The encoded protein is CASSLGGQGNEQFF. The chain recombines TRBV5-1 with TRBJ2-1; TRBD1 aligns across 8 bases. There are 14 residues in the CDR3. Losses at the gene ends were 0 bases for V and 6 bases for J; bases not matched to a gene: 2. CDR1 and CDR2 from the germline V gene are SGHRS and YFSETQ.

The chain couples TRBV7-8 to TRBJ1-5, with D perhaps TRBD1 (5 bases). Deletions cut 2 bases from V and 3 bases from J, with 8 bases between. CDR3 length equals 14 residues. Germline V CDR1 and CDR2: SGHVS, FQNEAQ. CDR3 sequence reads: CASSLQGHNQPQHF. As DNA, the CDR3 is TGTGCCAGCAGCTTACAGGGCCACAATCAGCCCCAGCATTTT.

This chain uses TRBV10-1 with TRBJ1-1; TRBD1 matches 7 bases. CDR1 and CDR2 from the germline V gene are WNHNN and SYGVQD (reference sequence). V gave up 6 bases and J gave up 2 bases; unmatched junction bases: 15. CDR3 size: 17 residues. CDR3 region: CASSSGPRQGPNTEAFF. The CDR3 DNA is TGCGCCAGCAGCAGCGGCCCTCGACAGGGACCTAACACTGAAGCTTTCTTT.

This sequence joins TRBV2 and TRBJ1-5; unclear D gene. This CDR3 comprises 12 residues. CDR1 and CDR2 from the germline V gene are SNHLY and FYNNEI. V was pared by 4 bases and J by 4 bases, with 5 bases between. In DNA, the CDR3 is TGTGCCAGCAGTGCCCGGAATCAGCCCCAGCATTTT. It codes for CASSARNQPQHF.

V and J are TRBV12-5 and TRBJ1-1; D uncertain. The CDR3 spans 13 residues. The V end lost 7 bases, the J end lost 1 base, and 10 bases lay between the germline ends. From germline, CDR1 is LGHNT and CDR2 FRNRAP. The CDR3, as DNA: TGTGCTAGTGCCACCACCGGGAACACTGAAGCTTTCTTT. Translated: CASATTGNTEAFF.

J is TRBJ1-2 and V is TRBV25-1; possible D gene TRBD1, 5 bases. The CDR3 consists of 14 residues. Germline V gene lookup returns CDR1 MGHDK and CDR2 SYGVNS. V gave up 3 bases and J gave up 7 bases, with 15 bases separating them. CDR3 loop: CASSDIGGGGGYTF. The CDR3 DNA reads TGTGCCAGCAGTGATATTGGTGGGGGGGGTGGCTACACCTTC.

The chain uses TRBV6-5 and TRBJ2-7, with TRBD2 identical over 11 bases. The germline gives CDR1 MNHEY, CDR2 SVGAGI. This CDR3 is built from 14 residues. Germline trimming cut 2 bases from V and 4 bases from J; bases unmatched to any gene: 1. CDR3 residues: CASSYGTSGYEQYF. Written as DNA, the CDR3 is TGTGCCAGCAGTTACGGGACTAGCGGTTACGAGCAGTACTTC.

The J gene is TRBJ1-5, the V gene TRBV6-5; 7 nucleotides line up with TRBD1. Germline V CDR1 and CDR2: MNHEY, SVGAGI. V gave up 7 bases and J gave up 3 bases; unmatched junction bases: 6. This CDR3 has 14 residues. This CDR3 is CASTIGTVNQPQHF. The CDR3 DNA follows: TGTGCCAGCACAATCGGGACAGTCAATCAGCCCCAGCATTTT.

This sequence joins TRBV5-1 and TRBJ1-2; 8 nucleotides match TRBD1. CDR1 and CDR2 (germline): SGHRS, YFSETQ. The CDR3 totals 14 residues. V lost 4 bases, J lost 4 bases, and 6 bases stayed unmatched. The CDR3 nucleotides read TGCGCCAGCAGCCCAGGGGGCGTTTCCTATGGCTACACCTTC. Translated: CASSPGGVSYGYTF.

The J gene is TRBJ1-3, the V gene TRBV15; D is possibly TRBD1 (6 bases). The germline CDR1 and CDR2 sequences are LNHNV and YYDKDF (reference sequence). There are 14 residues in the CDR3. V was shortened by 0 bases and J by 6 bases, with 9 bases between the two germline ends. The CDR3 protein is CATSREQGENTIYF. The CDR3 DNA is TGTGCCACCAGCAGAGAACAGGGCGAAAACACCATATATTTT.

CDR3 sequence: CASRGAWVAGKYEQFF. The CDR3 region has the DNA TGTGCCAGCAGGGGGGCGTGGGTAGCGGGAAAGTATGAGCAGTTCTTC. The chain has TRBV28 and TRBJ2-1, with 8 bases fitting TRBD2. This CDR3 comprises 16 residues. The germline gives CDR1 MDHEN, CDR2 SYDVKM. J lost 8 bases, V lost 6 bases, and 15 bases had no gene match.

J is TRBJ2-4 and V is TRBV19; TRBD2 aligns across 13 bases. The CDR3 loop spans 15 amino acids. Germline V gene data show CDR1 as LNHDA and CDR2 as SQIVND (reference sequence). Unmatched junction bases numbered 7, after V lost 5 bases and J lost 9 bases. The CDR3 loop is CASSVLAGGQGIQYF. For the CDR3, the DNA is TGTGCCAGTAGTGTACTAGCGGGGGGGCAGGGCATTCAGTACTTC. Based on the CDR3 plus reference TRBV19 and TRBJ2-4, the full variable domain is DGGITQSPKYLFRKEGQNVTLSCEQNLNHDAMYWYRQDPGQGLRLIYYSQIVNDFQKGDIAEGYSVSREKKESFPLTVTSAQKNPTAFYLCASSVLAGGQGIQYFGAGTRLSVL.

The CDR3 DNA follows: TGTGCCAGCAGCTTAGGGGGGGGATTTACTGAAGCTTTCTTT. As protein: CASSLGGGFTEAFF. The chain employs TRBV7-8 and TRBJ1-1; D possibly corresponds to TRBD1 (5 bases). Trimming removed 1 base at V and 5 bases at J, with 11 bases between. In germline, CDR1 is SGHVS, CDR2 FQNEAQ. This CDR3 comprises 14 residues. The full variable domain, its missing parts supplied by reference TRBV7-8 and TRBJ1-1, is GAGVSQSPRYKVAKRGQDVALRCDPISGHVSLFWYQQALGQGPEFLTYFQNEAQLDKSGLPSDRFFAERPEGSVSTLKIQRTQQEDSAVYLCASSLGGGFTEAFFGQGTRLTVV.

The CDR3 sequence is CASSPTRQGIFGQPQHF. CDR3 sequence (DNA): TGTGCCAGCTCACCGACACGACAGGGGATCTTTGGTCAGCCCCAGCATTTT. The chain has TRBV18 and TRBJ1-5; TRBD1 matches 8 bases. Germline-derived CDR1 and CDR2 are KGHSH and LQKENI. The CDR3 sequence is 17 residues long. The ends lost 3 bases at V and 6 bases at J; junction bases unmatched: 13.

This clone was picked up one time. The chain combines TRBV4-2 with TRBJ2-1, with 12 bases fitting TRBD2. V dropped 0 bases and J dropped 12; count of bases not matched to a gene: 12. Germline lookup yields CDR1 LGHNA and CDR2 YNFKEQ. This CDR3 comprises 17 residues. The CDR3 nucleotides read TGTGCCAGCAGCCAAGATGGGCTAGCGGGAGGGCCCACGGTGCAGTTCTTC. Protein: CASSQDGLAGGPTVQFF.

A word on this clone: Germline is not matched at one junction end, which may reflect a read error. The gene calls are TRBV9 and TRBJ2-1; D is perhaps TRBD2 (5 bases). Germline V CDR1 and CDR2: SGDLS, YYNGEE. The CDR3 sequence is 15 residues long. The CDR3 DNA is TGTGCCAGCAGCGTAGACGAGGGAGCCTACAGTGAGCAGTTCTTC. Translation gives CASSVDEGAYSEQFF.

The chain recombines TRBV5-1 with TRBJ1-3, with D perhaps matching TRBD1 (5 bases). Germline CDR1 SGHRS, CDR2 YFSETQ. The CDR3 totals 15 residues. V was clipped by 3 bases and J by 2 bases, with 12 bases between them. CDR3 sequence reads: CASSSFGATGNTIYF. The DNA of the CDR3 is TGCGCCAGCAGCTCCTTTGGGGCAACTGGAAACACCATATATTTT.